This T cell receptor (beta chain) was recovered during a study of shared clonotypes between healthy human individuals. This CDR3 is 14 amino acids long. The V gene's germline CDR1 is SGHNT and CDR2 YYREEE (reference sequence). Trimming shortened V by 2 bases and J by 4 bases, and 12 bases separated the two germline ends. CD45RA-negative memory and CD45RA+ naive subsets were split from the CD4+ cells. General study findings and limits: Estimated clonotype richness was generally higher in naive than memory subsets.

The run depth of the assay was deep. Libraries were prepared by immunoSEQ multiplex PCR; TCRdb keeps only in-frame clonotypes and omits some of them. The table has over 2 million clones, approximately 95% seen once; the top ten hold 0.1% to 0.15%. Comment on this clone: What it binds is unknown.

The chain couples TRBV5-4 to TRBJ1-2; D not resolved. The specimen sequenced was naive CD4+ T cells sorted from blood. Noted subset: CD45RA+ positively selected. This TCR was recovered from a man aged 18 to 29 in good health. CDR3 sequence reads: CASSLALEGYGYTF. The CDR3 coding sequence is TGTGCCAGCAGCTTAGCGTTGGAAGGCTATGGCTACACCTTC.